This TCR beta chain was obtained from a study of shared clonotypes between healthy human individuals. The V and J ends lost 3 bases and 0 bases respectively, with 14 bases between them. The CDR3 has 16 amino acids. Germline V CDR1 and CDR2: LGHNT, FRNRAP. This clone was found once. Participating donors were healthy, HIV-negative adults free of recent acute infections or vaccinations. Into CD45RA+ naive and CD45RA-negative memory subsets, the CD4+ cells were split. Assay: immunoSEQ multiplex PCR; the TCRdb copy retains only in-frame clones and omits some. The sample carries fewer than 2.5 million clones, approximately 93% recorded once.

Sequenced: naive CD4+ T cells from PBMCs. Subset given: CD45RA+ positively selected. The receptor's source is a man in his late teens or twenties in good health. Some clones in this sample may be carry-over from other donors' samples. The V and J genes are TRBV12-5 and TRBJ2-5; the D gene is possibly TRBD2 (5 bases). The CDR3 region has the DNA TGTGCTAGTGGTTTCGTCCCTGACGGGAACCAAGAGACCCAGTACTTC. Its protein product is CASGFVPDGNQETQYF.